The entry below describes one TCR beta chain. This clonotype was counted many times. Its antigen remains undetermined. It has no much larger one-base neighbor in the sample; base qualities were not kept. Including the terminal cysteine and phenylalanine, the CDR3 comprises 15 residues. Kept here is only the CDR3 DNA, which spans 45 bases and is read in frame from base 1. The germline V gene sets CDR1 to SGHTA and CDR2 to FQGNSA. Ends trimmed: V by 5 bases, J by 5 bases; bases unmatched to a gene: 8. This sample was sequenced with an Illumina HiSeq 1500. The public reads were reanalyzed by TCRdb: fastp trimming at Q25, MiXCR alignment, in-frame beta chains only. Rows with a matching CDR3 protein are joined into one entry that keeps the most common DNA and genes. The sample table holds about 260,000 distinct CDR3 sequences, of which roughly 9% were seen once. The ten largest clones take up approximately 15% of the sample.

These data belong to a study of T cell repertoires in cytomegalovirus infection (dated by TCRdb to between 2018 and 2021). At the level of the whole study: Donor HLA type was relevant to the analysis, as public TCR beta signatures indicated carriage of CMV infection together with the matching HLA type.

On the study overall, not on this receptor specifically: In both this cohort and an independent cohort of over 350 donors, the cumulative frequency of public TCR beta family members distinguished carriers of CMV infection plus the relevant HLA type. The ex vivo response was dominated by HLA-C-restricted CMV-specific TCR beta clonotypes, and the single most frequent clonotype in two of eight donors was supplied by these HLA-C-restricted clonotypes.

The sequenced material came from PBMCs. The V and J genes are TRBV7-2 and TRBJ1-4, and 7 junction bases match TRBD1. The sequence was obtained from a human donor in good health (CMV status not recorded). Some clones in this sample may be carry-over from other donors' samples. CDR3 region: CASSTRTGRNEKLFF. The bases read TGTGCCAGCAGCACACGGACAGGAAGAAATGAAAAACTGTTTTTT.